This T cell receptor beta chain was identified in a study of regulatory T cells in long-lasting Graves disease. Study as a whole: Newly diagnosed Graves' patients took antithyroid drugs under 3 months.

Construction of TCR beta libraries relied on iRepertoire HTBI primers and on Arm-PCR targeting CDR3 regions. A single record per CDR3 protein comes from TCRdb applying MiXCR to the multiplex PCR reads. The sample lists 550,000 or so distinct CDR3 sequences; around 13% were seen once. Time point here: newly diagnosed GD, antithyroid drugs for less than 3 months. Scientists built the TCR library using RNA that was extracted from PBMCs. These same records also appear under a second study, on T cells in Graves' hyperthyroidism and ophthalmopathy. That paper states: In the blood, most expanded thyroid clonotypes above 0.001 appeared as well.

This TCR was recovered from a woman in her twenties or thirties with Graves disease. The input for sequencing was peripheral blood mononuclear cells (PBMCs), taken at new diagnosis, from a patient treated with antithyroid drugs.

The CDR3 coding sequence is TGTGCCAGCAGCTTAGGTGGGAGAGGGAACACTGAAGCTTTCTTT. This gives the protein CASSLGGRGNTEAFF. The chain uses TRBV7-9 and TRBJ1-1; D unclear. CDR1 SEHNR and CDR2 FQNEAQ come from the germline V gene (reference sequence). Trimming removed 1 base at V and 1 base at J, with 10 bases between. The CDR3 contains 15 residues.